The 22 T cell receptor beta chains reported below all come from one sample, sequenced in a study of patients and donors after allogeneic stem cell transplantation. Each CDR3 protein is one row after TCRdb ran MiXCR on the RT-PCR reads. The sample has about 960,000 distinct CDR3 sequences; over 15% are singletons. Sequencing input: blood, either unsorted or a sorted T cell fraction (not recorded which). These receptors all come from a human donor who was either an allogeneic HSCT recipient or a stem cell or donor lymphocyte infusion donor (not recorded which). It is not recorded whose cells these are; they may come from a transplant donor.

The table lists this clonotype with a few counts. The chain uses TRBV9 and TRBJ2-7; D is ambiguous. This CDR3 is built from 13 residues. The germline gives CDR1 SGDLS, CDR2 YYNGEE. Trimming took off 0 bases at V and 6 bases at J, with 10 bases between the two ends. The CDR3, as DNA: TGTGCCAGCAGCGTAGATGAGCCCGGCGAGCAGTACTTC. Protein: CASSVDEPGEQYF.

Ten or more counts support this clonotype. The chain combines TRBV5-1 with TRBJ1-1, with D unresolved. CDR3 length: 15 amino acids. The germline gives CDR1 SGHRS, CDR2 YFSETQ. The ends were cut back, 0 bases at V and 0 bases at J, with 9 bases in the middle. The CDR3 DNA is TGCGCCAGCAGCTTGGCGGCGGAAATGAACACTGAAGCTTTCTTT. Its translation is CASSLAAEMNTEAFF.

In its sample, this clonotype was seen once. The V and J genes are TRBV12-3 or TRBV12-4 and TRBJ1-1, with 7 bases fitting TRBD1. The CDR3 spans 14 residues. After removal of 7 bases from V and 1 base from J, the junction contained 6 bases not matched to a gene. CDR3 sequence (DNA): TGTGCCAGCATCCACAGGGGATCGAACACTGAAGCTTTCTTT. Its protein is CASIHRGSNTEAFF.

The chain uses TRBV20-1 and TRBJ1-2; D perhaps matches TRBD1 (5 bases). CDR3 length: 13 residues. Germline lookup yields CDR1 DFQATT and CDR2 SNEGSKA (reference sequence). V gave up 6 bases and J gave up 3 bases, with 14 bases separating them. The CDR3 DNA is TGCAGTGCCCGGGCAGGGTATGACTATGGCTACACCTTC. Its translation is CSARAGYDYGYTF.

The chain employs TRBV12-3 or TRBV12-4 and TRBJ1-5; tentatively, D is TRBD1 (5 bases). V lost 3 bases and J 7 bases, leaving 22 bases between the germline ends. The CDR3 contains 17 residues. The CDR3 loop is CASSFVSGDASRQPQHF. CDR3 nucleotides: TGTGCCAGCAGTTTCGTTTCCGGGGACGCCTCAAGGCAGCCCCAGCATTTT.

The chain uses TRBV6-2 or TRBV6-3 and TRBJ2-3; the D gene is possibly TRBD2 (5 bases). Trimming shortened V by 6 bases and J by 1 base, and 11 bases separated the two germline ends. Germline CDR1 is MNHEY and CDR2 is SVGEGT. CDR3 length equals 14 residues. CDR3 in DNA: TGTGCCAGCAGGAAGCGGCGTGGCACAGATACGCAGTATTTT. The encoded protein is CASRKRRGTDTQYF.

This clonotype was detected only a few times. This chain connects TRBV9 to TRBJ2-3; 9 positions agree with TRBD2. The CDR3 consists of 18 residues. V lost 0 bases to trimming and J lost 7 bases; unmatched junction nucleotides: 15. The V gene's germline CDR1 is SGDLS and CDR2 YYNGEE. This chain's CDR3 is CASSVDDISGRPTNTQYF. The CDR3 DNA sequence: TGTGCCAGCAGCGTAGATGATATTAGCGGGAGACCTACGAATACGCAGTATTTT.

This clonotype was recorded a few times. The chain has TRBV6-5 and TRBJ2-1, with 9 positions matching TRBD1. Unmatched junction bases numbered 5, after V lost 4 bases and J lost 7 bases. The germline CDR1 and CDR2 sequences are MNHEY and SVGAGI. The CDR3 has 14 amino acids. CDR3 sequence: CASSWDRVGNEQFF. The CDR3 DNA follows: TGTGCCAGCAGTTGGGACAGGGTTGGAAATGAGCAGTTCTTC.

The rearrangement uses TRBV10-3 and TRBJ2-7; D is undetermined. Between the trimmed V and J ends, which lost 4 bases and 6 bases, there was a span of 7 bases. Germline CDR1 and CDR2: ENHRY and SYGVKD. The CDR3 covers 11 residues. The CDR3: CAISVRGEQYF. CDR3 in DNA: TGTGCCATCAGTGTTAGAGGCGAGCAGTACTTC.

This clonotype showed up just a few times. This chain uses TRBV29-1 with TRBJ2-6; no firm D call. V shed 4 bases and J shed 2 bases, with 9 bases lying between them. The V gene's germline CDR1 is SQVTM and CDR2 ANQGSEA. The CDR3 length is 14 residues. The CDR3 nucleotides read TGCAGCGTTGTTTGGGTTCCTGGGGCCAACGTCCTGACTTTC. It specifies CSVVWVPGANVLTF.

This clonotype has at least ten counts. J is TRBJ1-1 and V is TRBV12-3 or TRBV12-4, with D perhaps matching TRBD1 (5 bases). The CDR3 sequence is 14 residues long. V was trimmed by 3 bases and J by 4 bases, leaving 12 bases between them. CDR3 sequence (DNA): TGTGCCAGCAGTTTGCGGGGGTATGGCACTGAAGCTTTCTTT. Translating it yields CASSLRGYGTEAFF.

V and J are TRBV7-9 and TRBJ1-5; D unclear. This CDR3 has 12 residues. The germline gives CDR1 SEHNR, CDR2 FQNEAQ (reference sequence). V dropped 1 base and J dropped 12 bases, with 10 bases sitting between them. Here the CDR3 DNA reads TGTGCCAGCAGCTTAGGCGAGAGGGTCCAGCATTTT. Its protein is CASSLGERVQHF.

This clonotype was detected only a few times. This rearrangement joins TRBV20-1 to TRBJ1-3; D is possibly TRBD1 (5 bases). The length of the CDR3 is 14 residues. CDR1 and CDR2 (germline): DFQATT, SNEGSKA (reference sequence). V lost 7 bases and J lost 1, with 14 bases in between. The CDR3 loop is CSVIQVGSGNTIYF. The CDR3, as DNA: TGCAGTGTGATACAGGTGGGGTCTGGAAACACCATATATTTT.

The CDR3 loop reads CSASQEPDTQYF. CDR3 in DNA: TGCAGTGCTAGCCAGGAGCCAGATACGCAGTATTTT. V gene TRBV20-1 combines with J gene TRBJ2-3; no clear D. CDR3 length equals 12 residues. V dropped 3 bases and J dropped 4 bases, with 8 bases sitting between them. Germline CDR1 reads DFQATT; CDR2 reads SNEGSKA (reference sequence).

This chain links TRBV5-8 with TRBJ2-6; D may correspond to TRBD1 or TRBD2 (5 bases each). Germline values: CDR1 SGHTS, CDR2 YDEGEE. The CDR3 totals 17 residues. With 4 bases removed from V and 0 bases from J, the gap between germline ends came to 14 bases. This CDR3 is CASSISGTNSGANVLTF. The CDR3 bases are TGTGCCAGCAGCATATCCGGGACCAACTCTGGGGCCAACGTCCTGACTTTC.

This clonotype was counted ten times or more. The chain couples TRBV12-3 or TRBV12-4 to TRBJ2-7, with 9 bases aligning to TRBD1. After removal of 8 bases from V and 3 bases from J, the junction contained 8 bases not matched to a gene. The CDR3 is 14 residues long. CDR3 sequence reads: CASGFDRGYYEQYF. Here the CDR3 DNA reads TGTGCCAGCGGATTCGACAGGGGGTACTACGAGCAGTACTTC.

The CDR3 bases are TGTGCCAGCAGCTGGGGGACAGGGTTTTACGAGCAGTACTTC. Encoded protein: CASSWGTGFYEQYF. This chain links TRBV7-9 with TRBJ2-7; 9 bases fit TRBD1. Germline CDR1 is SEHNR and CDR2 is FQNEAQ (reference sequence). The CDR3 runs 14 residues. Trimming took 4 bases from V and 4 from J; bases not matched to a gene: 5.

The V and J genes are TRBV15 and TRBJ2-1, with 7 bases fitting TRBD1. With V trimmed by 7 bases and J by 0 bases, 3 bases remained unmatched. This CDR3 comprises 14 residues. Germline lookup yields CDR1 LNHNV and CDR2 YYDKDF (reference sequence). CDR3 sequence reads: CATMRQGSYNEQFF. In DNA, the CDR3 is TGTGCCACCATGCGACAGGGCTCCTACAATGAGCAGTTCTTC.

The J gene is TRBJ2-7, the V gene TRBV4-2, with 12 bases fitting TRBD2. This CDR3 contains 15 residues. CDR1 and CDR2 (germline): LGHNA, YNFKEQ. Unmatched junction bases numbered 1, after V lost 0 bases and J lost 4 bases. The CDR3 sequence is CASSQETSGGYEQYF. DNA of the CDR3: TGTGCCAGCAGCCAAGAAACTAGCGGGGGGTACGAGCAGTACTTC.

The chain is built from TRBV20-1 and TRBJ2-1, with 7 positions matching TRBD2. V gave up 2 bases and J gave up 9 bases; unmatched junction bases: 10. The CDR3 is made up of 14 amino acids. Germline CDR1 and CDR2: DFQATT and SNEGSKA (reference sequence). CDR3 nucleotide sequence: TGCAGTGCTAGACTTTTCACTAGCGCGCCTGAGCAGTTCTTC. It specifies CSARLFTSAPEQFF.

The rearrangement joins TRBV6-2 or TRBV6-3 to TRBJ1-1, with D hard to call. Germline V gene lookup returns CDR1 MNHEY and CDR2 SVGEGT. Trimming shortened V by 5 bases and J by 3 bases, and 19 bases separated the two germline ends. This CDR3 spans 16 amino acids. The CDR3 protein is CASSQPPGKVDTEAFF. The CDR3 nucleotides read TGTGCCAGCAGTCAACCCCCAGGAAAGGTAGACACTGAAGCTTTCTTT.

The chain joins TRBV29-1 to TRBJ2-5; TRBD1 might be the D (5 bases). This CDR3 region has 12 residues. Trimming pared 6 bases from V and 5 bases from J, leaving 13 bases between. The V gene's germline CDR1 is SQVTM and CDR2 ANQGSEA. In DNA, the CDR3 is TGCAGCGTCCGCCAGGGCCGGGAGACCCAGTACTTC. As protein: CSVRQGRETQYF.